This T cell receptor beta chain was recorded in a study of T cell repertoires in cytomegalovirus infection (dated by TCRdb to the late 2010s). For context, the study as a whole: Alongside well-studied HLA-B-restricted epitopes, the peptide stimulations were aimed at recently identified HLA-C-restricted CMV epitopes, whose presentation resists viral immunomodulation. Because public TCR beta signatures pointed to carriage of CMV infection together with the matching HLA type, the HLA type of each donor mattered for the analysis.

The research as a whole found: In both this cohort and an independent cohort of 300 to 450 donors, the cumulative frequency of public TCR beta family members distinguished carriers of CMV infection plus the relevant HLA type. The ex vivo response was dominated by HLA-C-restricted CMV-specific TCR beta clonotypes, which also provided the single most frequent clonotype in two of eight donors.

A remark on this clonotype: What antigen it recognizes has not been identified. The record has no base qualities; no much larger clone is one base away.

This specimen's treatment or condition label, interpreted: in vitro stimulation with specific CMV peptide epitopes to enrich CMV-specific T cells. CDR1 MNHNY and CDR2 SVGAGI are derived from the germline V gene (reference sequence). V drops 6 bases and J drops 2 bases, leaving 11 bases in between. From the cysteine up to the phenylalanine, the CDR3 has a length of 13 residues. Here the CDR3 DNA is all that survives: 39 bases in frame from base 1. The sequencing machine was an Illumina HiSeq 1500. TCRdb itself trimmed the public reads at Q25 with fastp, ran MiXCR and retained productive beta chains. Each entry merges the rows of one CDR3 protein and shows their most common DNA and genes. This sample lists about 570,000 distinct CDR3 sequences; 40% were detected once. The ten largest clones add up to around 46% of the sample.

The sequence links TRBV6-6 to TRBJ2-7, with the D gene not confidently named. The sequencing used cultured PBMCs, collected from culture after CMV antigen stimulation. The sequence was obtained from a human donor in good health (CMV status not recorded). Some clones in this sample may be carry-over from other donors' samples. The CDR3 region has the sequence CASSFSTTYEQYF. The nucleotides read TGTGCCAGCAGCTTTAGCACCACCTACGAGCAGTACTTC.